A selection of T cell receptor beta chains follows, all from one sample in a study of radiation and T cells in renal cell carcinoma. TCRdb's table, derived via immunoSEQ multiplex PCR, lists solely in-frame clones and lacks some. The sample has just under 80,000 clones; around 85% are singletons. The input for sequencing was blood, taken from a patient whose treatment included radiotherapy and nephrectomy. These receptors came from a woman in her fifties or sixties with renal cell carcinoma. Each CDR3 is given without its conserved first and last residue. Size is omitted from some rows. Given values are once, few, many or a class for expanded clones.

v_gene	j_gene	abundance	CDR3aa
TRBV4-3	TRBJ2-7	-	ASSQGVGLNSYEQY
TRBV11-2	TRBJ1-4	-	ASSLGWGQGDANEKLF
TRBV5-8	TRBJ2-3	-	ASSFREIRTQY
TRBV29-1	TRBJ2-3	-	SVARGGRPDTQY
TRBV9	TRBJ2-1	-	ASSSATGRALSNEQF
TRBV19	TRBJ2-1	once	ASSRGSGEGEQF
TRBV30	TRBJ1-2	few	AWSVARSGYT
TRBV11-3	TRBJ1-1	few	ASSPRDGNTEAF
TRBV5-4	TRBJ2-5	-	ASSLRQGGQETQY
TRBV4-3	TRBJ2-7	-	ASSIGQGPYEQY
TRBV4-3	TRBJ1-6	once	ASSPGTVNSPLH
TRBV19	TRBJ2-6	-	ASSLHSLGREGTGANVLT
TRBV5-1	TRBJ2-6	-	ASSPGQPSGANVLT
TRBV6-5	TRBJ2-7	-	ASSYSTSGRYEQY
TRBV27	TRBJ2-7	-	ASSLGQGLYEQY
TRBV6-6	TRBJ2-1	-	ASKGHQSSYNEQF
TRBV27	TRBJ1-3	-	ASSLDGSGNTIY
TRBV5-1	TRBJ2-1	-	ASSPSTRLAGDNEQF
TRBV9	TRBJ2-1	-	ASSNPHYNEQF
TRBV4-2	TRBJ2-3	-	ASSQDPASGGTDTQY
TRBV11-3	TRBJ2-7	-	ASSRSPGGYEQY
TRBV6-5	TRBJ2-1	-	ASSYPTVGGFNEQF
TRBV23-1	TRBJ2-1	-	AGLPGHSYNEQF
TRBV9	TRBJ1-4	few	ASSVGGGLNEKLF
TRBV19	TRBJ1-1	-	ASSTFVGANTEAF
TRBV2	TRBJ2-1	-	ASTTSGVISSYNEQF
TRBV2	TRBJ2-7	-	ASSAGLAVRDEQY
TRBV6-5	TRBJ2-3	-	ASSYSGLAVPDTQY
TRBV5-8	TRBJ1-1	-	ASSLERGPEAF
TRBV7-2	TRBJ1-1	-	ASSPHMNTEAF
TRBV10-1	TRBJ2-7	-	ASSEGWGEQY
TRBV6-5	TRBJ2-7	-	ASRAGSSYEQY
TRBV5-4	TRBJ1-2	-	ASSLGQGRGYGYT
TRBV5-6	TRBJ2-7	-	ASSWDREHHEQY
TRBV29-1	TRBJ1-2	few	SVGTDSGYT
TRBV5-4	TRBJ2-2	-	ASSQTVGVNGELF
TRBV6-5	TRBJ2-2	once	ASSYLTGSTGELF